The entry below gives a single T cell receptor (beta chain) sequence along with its context. The data originate from a study of blood T cell repertoires in COVID-19. In the source study's methods: Cell counts per sample came from amplifying reference gene primers. The repertoire was sequenced with immunoSEQ multiplex PCR; TCRdb's copy has only in-frame clones and lacks some. V and J calls and clone size come straight from that table; D and trimming were deduced from the DNA. The repertoire holds about 240,000 clones, 83% seen once, with around 5.2% in the top ten. The material sequenced was peripheral blood. This TCR was sampled from a human donor in a cohort sampled during active COVID-19.

In DNA, the CDR3 is TGTGCCAGCAGCCCAGTTGCGGGTCTTCAGCAGCCCCAGCATTTT. This gives the protein CASSPVAGLQQPQHF. V is TRBV3-1 (or the pseudogene TRBV3-2) and J is TRBJ1-5; D is uncertain. Trimming shortened V by 4 bases and J by 7 bases, and 17 bases separated the two germline ends. This CDR3 is built from 15 residues. Looked up from germline, CDR1 is LGHDT and CDR2 is YNNKEL (reference sequence).